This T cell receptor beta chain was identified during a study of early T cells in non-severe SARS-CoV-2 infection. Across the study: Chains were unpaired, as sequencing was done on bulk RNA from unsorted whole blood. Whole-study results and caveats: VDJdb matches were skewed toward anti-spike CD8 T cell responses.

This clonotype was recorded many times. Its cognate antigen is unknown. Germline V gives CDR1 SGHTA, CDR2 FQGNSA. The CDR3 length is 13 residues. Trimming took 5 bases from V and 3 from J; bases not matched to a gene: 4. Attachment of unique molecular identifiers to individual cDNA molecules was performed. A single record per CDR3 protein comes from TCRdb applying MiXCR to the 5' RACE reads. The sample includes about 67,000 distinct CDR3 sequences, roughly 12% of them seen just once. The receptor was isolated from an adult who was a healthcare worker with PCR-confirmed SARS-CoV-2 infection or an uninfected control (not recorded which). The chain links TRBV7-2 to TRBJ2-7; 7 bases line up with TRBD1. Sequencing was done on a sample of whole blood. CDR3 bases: TGTGCCAGCAGCGGGACAGTCTTCTACGAGCAGTACTTC. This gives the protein CASSGTVFYEQYF.